This is a list of T cell receptor beta chains from one sample in a study of patients and donors after allogeneic stem cell transplantation. TCRdb redid the calling of the RT-PCR reads with MiXCR, one entry per CDR3 protein. This table has 90,000 to 130,000 distinct CDR3 sequences, approximately 40% appearing once. Sequenced material: blood, either unsorted or a sorted T cell fraction (not recorded which). The receptors shown here come from a human donor who was either an allogeneic HSCT recipient or a stem cell or donor lymphocyte infusion donor (not recorded which). It is not recorded whose cells these are; they may come from a transplant donor. Each CDR3 is given with its conserved first and last residue. A D gene is named only where the DNA matches it firmly. The size field is filled for only some rows; it gives once, few, many or a size class.

d_call,v_call,j_call,clone_size,cdr3_nt,cdr3_aa
-,TRBV9,TRBJ2-5,-,TGTGCCAGCAGCGTAGGAGGCGGGGCCCAAGAGACCCAGTACTTC,CASSVGGGAQETQYF
-,TRBV2,TRBJ1-5,-,TGTGCCAGCAGTTTCACACATTCGTATAGCAATCAGCCCCAGCATTTT,CASSFTHSYSNQPQHF
-,TRBV30,TRBJ2-5,-,TGTGCCTGGAAGAAGGGGGAGAAGGAGACCCAGTACTTC,CAWKKGEKETQYF
-,TRBV6-5,TRBJ2-1,-,TGTGCCAGCAGTTCCAGACGGTTAAGCTCCTACAATGAGCAGTTCTTC,CASSSRRLSSYNEQFF
TRBD2,TRBV2,TRBJ2-1,-,TGTGCCAGCAGAGGAAGACTAGCGGGGAATGAGCAGTTCTTC,CASRGRLAGNEQFF
-,TRBV25-1,TRBJ2-7,-,TGTGCCAGCAGTGAATATTGGGACGAGCAGTACTTC,CASSEYWDEQYF
-,TRBV12-3/TRBV12-4,TRBJ2-4,once,TGTGCCAGCAGTCCTGGGCTAAAAAACATTCAGTACTTC,CASSPGLKNIQYF
-,TRBV29-1,TRBJ2-5,few,TGCAGCGTTGAGCGTGAGACCCAGTACTTC,CSVERETQYF
TRBD2,TRBV20-1,TRBJ2-7,few,TGCAGTGCTAGCTTCCCTAGCGGGAGAGGCGAGCAGTACTTC,CSASFPSGRGEQYF
-,TRBV5-1,TRBJ1-1,-,TGCGCCAGCAGCTTGGCCGGCGGAGCCAACACTGAAGCTTTCTTT,CASSLAGGANTEAFF
TRBD1,TRBV4-3,TRBJ1-3,-,TGCGCCAGCGGAACAGGGGGCGAATTTGGAAACACCATATATTTT,CASGTGGEFGNTIYF
-,TRBV7-2,TRBJ1-1,-,TGTGCCAGCAGCTTGGACCCTTTGGGGAGTGCTTTCTTT,CASSLDPLGSAFF
-,TRBV4-1,TRBJ1-1,few,TGCGCCAGCAGCCCGTTGGGAGTTCATGAAGCTTTCTTT,CASSPLGVHEAFF
-,TRBV20-1,TRBJ1-5,-,TGCAGTGCTAGAGCGGCGACGTCTGATAGCAATCAGCCCCAGCATTTT,CSARAATSDSNQPQHF
-,TRBV5-1,TRBJ1-1,-,TGCGCCAGCAGCTTGGCTCAGCCGAACACTGAAGCTTTCTTT,CASSLAQPNTEAFF
TRBD2,TRBV29-1,TRBJ2-7,-,TGCAGCGTTGGTCCTAGCGGGAGCTCCTACGAGCAGTACTTC,CSVGPSGSSYEQYF
-,TRBV29-1,TRBJ2-7,-,TGCAGCGTTGAAGATCATGGGGGCGAGCAGTACTTC,CSVEDHGGEQYF
-,TRBV6-5,TRBJ1-4,few,TGTGCCAGCAGGAGTGACAGCTATGAAAAACTGTTTTTT,CASRSDSYEKLFF
TRBD2,TRBV7-2,TRBJ2-5,-,TGTGCCAGCAGCTTAGGCTATAGCGGGATTAAGACCCAGTACTTC,CASSLGYSGIKTQYF
-,TRBV27,TRBJ2-7,-,TGTGCCAGCAGTTTTGATTGGGAGCGGAGAACCTACGAGCAGTACTTC,CASSFDWERRTYEQYF
TRBD1,TRBV7-2,TRBJ2-3,-,TGTGCCAGCAGCATATGGGACAGGGGGAAACTCACAGATACGCAGTATTTT,CASSIWDRGKLTDTQYF
-,TRBV5-1,TRBJ2-3,-,TGCGCCAGCAGCCCTTACCCTAGTTCAGATACGCAGTATTTT,CASSPYPSSDTQYF
-,TRBV5-1,TRBJ1-1,-,TGCGCCAGCAGCTTGGATCCACAGGACCAGTCCCATGAAGCTTTCTTT,CASSLDPQDQSHEAFF
-,TRBV6-6,TRBJ2-5,-,TGTGCCAGCAGTTACGCGGGTGAGACCCAGTACTTC,CASSYAGETQYF
TRBD2,TRBV5-1,TRBJ2-1,-,TGCGCCAGCAGCCAGGGACTAGCGAGGCATGAGCAGTTCTTC,CASSQGLARHEQFF
-,TRBV12-3/TRBV12-4,TRBJ1-6,-,TGTGCCAGCAGTCCACAGATCCCGGGACGTTGGAATTCACCCCTCCACTTT,CASSPQIPGRWNSPLHF
-,TRBV20-1,TRBJ2-6,-,TGCAGTGCTCCCGTCTGGTCCGGGGCCAACGTCCTGACTTTC,CSAPVWSGANVLTF
-,TRBV5-1,TRBJ1-3,-,TGCGCCAGCAGTTTACCCATCTACTCTGGAAACACCATATATTTT,CASSLPIYSGNTIYF
-,TRBV6-2/TRBV6-3,TRBJ2-2,-,TGTGCCAGCAGTGCGGGACAGACGACCGGGGAGCTGTTTTTT,CASSAGQTTGELFF
-,TRBV18,TRBJ1-2,-,TGTGCCAGCTCACCCCGTGAGGCGGACTATGGCTACACCTTC,CASSPREADYGYTF
-,TRBV30,TRBJ1-1,few,TGTGCCTGGAGTGTACCTTGGATGAACACTGAAGCTTTCTTT,CAWSVPWMNTEAFF
-,TRBV20-1,TRBJ1-1,many,TGCAGTGCTTCAACGAACACTGAAGCTTTCTTT,CSASTNTEAFF
TRBD2,TRBV20-1,TRBJ2-1,-,TGCAGTGCTAGAGACACCCTAAGACTAGCGGAATACAATGAGCAGTTCTTC,CSARDTLRLAEYNEQFF
-,TRBV11-2,TRBJ2-2,-,TGTGCCAGCAGCTTCACAGTATACGGGAGAGGGACCGGGGAGCTGTTTTTT,CASSFTVYGRGTGELFF
-,TRBV29-1,TRBJ2-7,few,TGCAGCGTTGCAGGGGAACACTACGAGCAGTACTTC,CSVAGEHYEQYF
-,TRBV7-9,TRBJ1-6,few,TGTGCCAGCAGCTTGAGAGGGGATTCACCCCTCCACTTT,CASSLRGDSPLHF
-,TRBV5-6,TRBJ1-6,few,TGTGCCAGCAGCGGGACTCTTTCACCCCTCCACTTT,CASSGTLSPLHF
-,TRBV11-2,TRBJ2-5,-,TGTGCCAGCACCTTAGGGACACCCCCAGAGACCCAGTACTTC,CASTLGTPPETQYF